The source of this T cell receptor beta chain is a study of T cell changes during pregnancy in multiple sclerosis. Clones were sequenced by immunoSEQ multiplex PCR, and TCRdb holds only the in-frame ones, with some missing. The sample contains 60,000 or so clones, nearly 95% of which appear only once. This clone occurred a few times. Germline V gives CDR1 SGHNT, CDR2 YYREEE (reference sequence). V lost 4 bases to trimming and J lost 4 bases, with 15 bases between them. This CDR3 has 15 amino acids. The origin of this receptor is a female donor with multiple sclerosis, enrolled in a pregnancy study. The genes are TRBV5-4 and TRBJ2-1; tentatively, D is TRBD2 (6 bases). The source material was peripheral blood, sampled in the first trimester of pregnancy. The DNA for the CDR3 is TGTGCCAGCAGCCAAAATACCGGGACTTACAATGAGCAGTTCTTC. Its protein product is CASSQNTGTYNEQFF.